This entry is about one TCR beta chain. This entry belongs to a study of control samples from healthy donors and cancer patients. Some clones are missing from TCRdb's copy, which holds only in-frame ones; the method was immunoSEQ multiplex PCR. The sample has 90,000 or so clones, about 87% seen once. The CDR3 extends over 19 amino acids. Germline V gene sequence: CDR1 MNHNS, CDR2 SASEGT. V gave up 0 bases and J gave up 2 bases, with 17 bases separating them. What was sequenced was blood. The receptor comes from a woman in her 70s in good health. This sequence joins TRBV6-1 and TRBJ2-6; TRBD2 might be the D (5 bases). In nucleotides, the CDR3 is TGTGCCAGCAGTGAAGCGGTGGGGAGACTCCACCCTGGGGCCAACGTCCTGACTTTC. Translated: CASSEAVGRLHPGANVLTF.